The 10 T cell receptor beta chains reported below all come from one sample, sequenced in a study of CD8+ T cells in alopecia areata. The authors extracted RNA and reverse transcribed it into cDNA as the sequencing template. Sequenced by immunoSEQ multiplex PCR; TCRdb stores in-frame clones only, minus some. Found here are about 100,000 clones, approximately 63% of them singletons; the top ten hold approximately 16%. The treatment here: oral pan-JAK inhibitor, 5-10 mg twice daily. The input for sequencing was CD8+ T cells sorted from blood, taken around week 55, from a patient treated with tofacitinib. Receptor source: a human donor with alopecia areata.

This chain joins TRBV5-1 and TRBJ2-1; D not resolved. This CDR3 is built from 14 residues. The germline gives CDR1 SGHRS, CDR2 YFSETQ. V lost 0 bases, J lost 8 bases, and 12 bases lay in between. The CDR3 DNA is TGCGCCAGCAGCTTGGCTCTGGGGTTGGATGAGCAGTTCTTC. Residues: CASSLALGLDEQFF.

This clone was seen a few times. The V gene is TRBV29-1, the J gene TRBJ2-6; D remains unclear. CDR3 length equals 17 residues. The V gene's germline CDR1 is SQVTM and CDR2 ANQGSEA. The ends were cut back, 2 bases at V and 0 bases at J, with 14 bases in the middle. The CDR3 DNA sequence: TGCAGCGTTGAATTTTGGTCGGTTGACTCTGGGGCCAACGTCCTGACTTTC. Translated, it gives CSVEFWSVDSGANVLTF.

The rearrangement links TRBV27 to TRBJ1-6; 11 nucleotides align to TRBD1. Unmatched junction bases numbered 9, after V lost 7 bases and J lost 10 bases. In germline, CDR1 is MNHEY, CDR2 SMNVEV (reference sequence). This CDR3 region has 15 residues. The CDR3 bases are TGTGCCAGCAAGGACAGGGGGCGCCCCGGATCACCCCTCCACTTT. Residues: CASKDRGRPGSPLHF.

V is TRBV30 and J is TRBJ1-1; D is unclear. Germline V lookup: CDR1 GTSNPN, CDR2 SVGIG (reference sequence). Trimming took off 1 base at V and 5 bases at J, with 8 bases between the two ends. The CDR3 totals 12 residues. The CDR3 sequence is CAWSGPWTEAFF. The CDR3 DNA sequence: TGTGCCTGGAGTGGTCCTTGGACTGAAGCTTTCTTT.

The chain combines TRBV13 with TRBJ2-5, with D perhaps TRBD1 or TRBD2 (5 bases each). CDR3 length: 14 residues. CDR1 and CDR2 (germline): PRHDT, FYEKMQ (reference sequence). Trimming removed 5 bases at V and 5 bases at J, with 15 bases between. CDR3 sequence: CASSGEGPRETQYF. The CDR3, as DNA: TGTGCCAGCAGCGGTGAGGGACCACGGGAGACCCAGTACTTC.

This chain connects TRBV7-9 to TRBJ2-7, with 7 bases lining up with TRBD2. The trim removed 1 base at V and 7 bases at J, leaving 10 bases unmatched. This CDR3 spans 15 amino acids. CDR1 SEHNR and CDR2 FQNEAQ come from the germline V gene (reference sequence). CDR3 DNA sequence: TGTGCCAGCAGCTTAGGGGGACTACCGTTCTTGGAGCAGTACTTC. Protein product: CASSLGGLPFLEQYF.

Here the CDR3 DNA reads TGTGCCAGCAGCTTTGCGGGTGCTGAAGCTTTCTTT. This encodes CASSFAGAEAFF. J is TRBJ1-1 and V is TRBV11-1; D call uncertain. This CDR3 contains 12 residues. Germline lookup yields CDR1 SGHAT and CDR2 FQDESV (reference sequence). Trimming stripped 3 bases from V and 6 bases from J, with 8 bases between.

This chain joins TRBV14 and TRBJ2-3; no clear D gene. CDR1 and CDR2 (germline): SGHDN, FVKESK. This CDR3 region has 14 residues. V dropped 2 bases and J dropped 2 bases, with 8 bases sitting between them. The CDR3 sequence: CASSQRRNTDTQYF. Here the CDR3 DNA reads TGTGCCAGCAGCCAACGCCGAAACACAGATACGCAGTATTTT. The full variable domain, completed using reference TRBV14 and TRBJ2-3, is EAGVTQFPSHSVIEKGQTVTLRCDPISGHDNLYWYRRVMGKEIKFLLHFVKESKQDESGMPNNRFLAERTGGTYSTLKVQPAELEDSGVYFCASSQRRNTDTQYFGPGTRLTVL.

This clone was seen only a few times. The gene calls are TRBV4-1 and TRBJ2-7, with TRBD1 matching 7 bases. The CDR3 spans 14 residues. The germline V gene encodes CDR1 MGHRA and CDR2 YSYEKL. Trimming at V came to 4 bases and at J to 2 bases, leaving 5 bases not matched to a gene. The CDR3 coding sequence is TGCGCCAGCAGCCGCCGGACAGGAACCTACGAGCAGTACTTC. It codes for CASSRRTGTYEQYF.

This clone was detected a few times. In nucleotides, the CDR3 is TGCAGCGTTGAAGGGGGAAAGGGGTCAAAGACCGGGGAGCTGTTTTTT. It encodes CSVEGGKGSKTGELFF. The chain couples TRBV29-1 to TRBJ2-2, with D maybe TRBD1 (5 bases). CDR1 is SQVTM, CDR2 ANQGSEA, per germline. Trimming removed 1 base at V and 5 bases at J, with 17 bases between. The CDR3 totals 16 residues.